The text below deals with one T cell receptor beta chain. The repertoire was sequenced with immunoSEQ multiplex PCR; TCRdb's copy has only in-frame clones and lacks some. The sample carries roughly 160,000 clones, approximately 94% recorded once. The data derive from a study of control samples from healthy donors and cancer patients. Germline-derived CDR1 and CDR2 are SGHRS and YFSETQ. There are 14 residues in the CDR3. The V gene lost 1 base and the J gene lost 6 bases, with 11 bases spanning the gap. The sequence came from a man aged 60 to 75 with colorectal cancer. Sequenced: PBMCs. The chain is built from TRBV5-1 and TRBJ2-1; either TRBD1 or TRBD2 may fit D (6 bases each). As DNA, the CDR3 is TGCGCCAGCAGCTTGAGGGGGGCGCTCAATGAGCAGTTCTTC. The encoded protein is CASSLRGALNEQFF.